A selection of T cell receptor beta chains follows, all from one sample in a study of blood T cell repertoires in COVID-19. Generated by immunoSEQ multiplex PCR, the TCRdb table keeps only in-frame clones and is missing some. The sample shows about 140,000 clones, roughly 80% of them seen only once. The material sequenced was peripheral blood. The receptors come from a woman aged 55-75 years with acute or convalescent COVID-19. Each CDR3 is given with its conserved first and last residue. Fields, in order: J gene, D gene, clone size, V gene, CDR3 DNA, CDR3 protein. The D gene is left open where the match is weak. A clone size is listed for some rows: how often the clone was seen (once, few, many), or a class if it is expanded.

>TRBJ2-7|.|.|TRBV28
TGTGCCAGCAGTTTAACGTCCAGGTACGAGCAGTACTTC
CASSLTSRYEQYF
>TRBJ1-1|TRBD1|.|TRBV2
TGTGCCAGCAGGGCCGACAGGGGGAACACTGAAGCTTTCTTT
CASRADRGNTEAFF
>TRBJ2-1|TRBD1|.|TRBV9
TGTGCCAGCAGCGTCGCCGGGACAGGGAGTTTGTATGAGCAGTTCTTC
CASSVAGTGSLYEQFF
>TRBJ2-1|TRBD2|.|TRBV3-1/TRBV3-2
TGTGCCAGCAGCCAAACTAGCGGGAGTCGCGATGAGCAGTTCTTC
CASSQTSGSRDEQFF
>TRBJ2-2|.|few|TRBV6-4
TGTGCCAGCAGTCCCAGACCGGGGACCGGGGAGCTGTTTTTT
CASSPRPGTGELFF
>TRBJ2-3|.|.|TRBV13
TGTGCCAGCAGCCCTCCTACCACAGATACGCAGTATTTT
CASSPPTTDTQYF
>TRBJ1-1|.|.|TRBV30
TGTGCCTGGAGTGTACGAGAGGACAGAGCTTTCTTT
CAWSVREDRAFF
>TRBJ1-1|.|few|TRBV27
TGTGCCAGCAGGGAAGGGGGTAGGAACACTGAAGCTTTCTTT
CASREGGRNTEAFF
>TRBJ2-6|TRBD1|.|TRBV3-1/TRBV3-2
TGTGCCAGCAGCCCAGTCCCGGGACAGGGAACGGGGGCCAACGTCCTGACTTTC
CASSPVPGQGTGANVLTF
>TRBJ1-5|.|.|TRBV12-3/TRBV12-4
TGTGCCAGCAGTTTAATGGCAAATCAGCCCCAGCATTTT
CASSLMANQPQHF
>TRBJ2-1|TRBD1|.|TRBV27
TGTGCCAGCGGGAAAGGGACAGGGTATTCTGAGCAGTTCTTC
CASGKGTGYSEQFF
>TRBJ2-1|.|.|TRBV19
TGTGCCAGTAGTATCCAGCGGCGGTACAATGAGCAGTTCTTC
CASSIQRRYNEQFF
>TRBJ2-7|TRBD2|.|TRBV30
TGTGCCTGGAGTGTACTGGCGGGGGCCTACGAGCAGTACTTC
CAWSVLAGAYEQYF
>TRBJ2-7|TRBD1|.|TRBV27
TGTGCCAGTTGCCGCCTCGGACAGGGGTTGTGCGAGCAGTACTTC
CASCRLGQGLCEQYF
>TRBJ1-2|TRBD1|.|TRBV28
TGTGCCAGCAGTGGGGGGGACAGGGGGTATGGCTACACCTTC
CASSGGDRGYGYTF
>TRBJ2-4|.|once|TRBV6-1
TGTGCCAGCAGTGAAGAGGGAGGTTGGGTCACTCTAGCCAAAAACATTCAGTACTTC
CASSEEGGWVTLAKNIQYF
>TRBJ2-3|TRBD1|.|TRBV27
TGTGCCACCATACTTACCCAGGGGGCGATTGCAGATACGCAGTATTTT
CATILTQGAIADTQYF
>TRBJ2-2|.|.|TRBV19
TGTGCCAGTAAGCGCGGGAACACCGGGGAGCTGTTTTTT
CASKRGNTGELFF
>TRBJ2-3|.|few|TRBV7-2
TGTGCCAGCAGCTTCGGACTATTGTCGTATTTT
CASSFGLLSYF
>TRBJ2-7|TRBD1|.|TRBV28
TGTGCCAGCAGTTTACTCGACAGGGACGAGCAGTACTTC
CASSLLDRDEQYF
>TRBJ2-4|.|.|TRBV13
TGTGCCAGCAGCTTAGGGTCCGGCGGCTTGAACATTCAGTACTTC
CASSLGSGGLNIQYF
>TRBJ2-7|.|.|TRBV9
TGTGCCAGCAGCGTAGCGGCGGGCAATTACTACGAGCAGTACTTC
CASSVAAGNYYEQYF
>TRBJ2-7|TRBD1|.|TRBV10-3
TGTGCCATCGGGAGCCGACAGGGGACGTACGAGCAGTACTTC
CAIGSRQGTYEQYF
>TRBJ2-7|.|.|TRBV4-3
TGCGCCAGCAGCCAAGATCGACTCACGACGCAGTACTTC
CASSQDRLTTQYF
>TRBJ1-2|.|few|TRBV19
TGTGCCAGTAGTATGCCCGGACTGAATGGCTACACCTTC
CASSMPGLNGYTF
>TRBJ1-2|TRBD1|.|TRBV7-2
TGTGCCAGCAGCTTAGAGACAGGGGTATATGGCTACACCTTC
CASSLETGVYGYTF
>TRBJ2-7|TRBD2|few|TRBV28
TGTGCCAGCAACCTCCTAGCGGGAGACGAGCAGTACTTC
CASNLLAGDEQYF
>TRBJ2-7|TRBD2|.|TRBV10-1
TGCGCCAGCAGTGCGGGACTAGTCGCATACGAGCAGTACTTC
CASSAGLVAYEQYF
>TRBJ2-2|.|.|TRBV15
TGTGCCACCAGCAGAGATGTACTCTTAAACACCGGGGAGCTGTTTTTT
CATSRDVLLNTGELFF
>TRBJ1-5|.|.|TRBV4-1
TGCGCCAGCAGCCTCGTCCTTAATCAGCCCCAGCATTTT
CASSLVLNQPQHF
>TRBJ1-2|.|few|TRBV20-1
TGCAGTGCTCGCAGGGGAAGCGGCTACACCTTC
CSARRGSGYTF
>TRBJ1-2|.|.|TRBV9
TGTGCCAGCAGCGCGACAGCCATCTCTAGTTATGGCTACACCTTC
CASSATAISSYGYTF
>TRBJ2-2|.|.|TRBV3-1/TRBV3-2
TGTGCCAGCAGGGGTCAGGATCGGTCCGGGGAGCTGTTTTTT
CASRGQDRSGELFF
>TRBJ2-7|.|.|TRBV20-1
TGCAGTGCCACTAAGTGGAACGAGCAGTACTTC
CSATKWNEQYF
>TRBJ1-3|TRBD1|.|TRBV5-1
TGCGCCAGCAGCGCCGACAGGGACTCTGGAAACACCATATATTTT
CASSADRDSGNTIYF
>TRBJ2-5|TRBD2|.|TRBV20-1
TGCAGTGCTAGTACGGGAGGGCTAGAGACCCAGTACTTC
CSASTGGLETQYF
>TRBJ1-1|.|.|TRBV30
TGTGCCTGGAGTAGGCGGGGGACCGAAGCTTTCTTT
CAWSRRGTEAFF
>TRBJ2-2|TRBD2|.|TRBV28
TGTGCCAGCGGACTAGCGGGAGACACCGGGGAGCTGTTTTTT
CASGLAGDTGELFF
>TRBJ2-5|.|.|TRBV12-3/TRBV12-4
TGTGCCAGCAGTGGAGTCAGCCGGACCCAGTACTTC
CASSGVSRTQYF
>TRBJ2-1|TRBD2|.|TRBV18
TGTGCCAGCTCACGGACTAGTTATGAGCAGTTCTTC
CASSRTSYEQFF
>TRBJ1-2|TRBD1|.|TRBV10-3
TGTGCCACCGTATCTACAGGGGTCTTAGGCTACACCTTC
CATVSTGVLGYTF
>TRBJ2-5|.|.|TRBV7-3
TGTGCCAGCAGCCGGGGACTTCAAGAGACCCAGTACTTC
CASSRGLQETQYF
>TRBJ2-3|.|.|TRBV7-9
TGTGCCAGCAGCTTTAGGACAGACACAGATACGCAGTATTTT
CASSFRTDTDTQYF